This T cell receptor (beta chain) was sequenced in a study of CD8+CD57+ T cells in acquired aplastic anemia. Both TCR beta VDJ combination and CDR3 sequence profiling were carried out. Genomic DNA was the template for this profiling. A single record per CDR3 protein comes from TCRdb applying MiXCR to the reads. This table holds about 170,000 distinct CDR3 sequences, under 75% found once. The V and J ends lost 1 base and 4 bases respectively, with 16 bases between them. The germline gives CDR1 DFQATT, CDR2 SNEGSKA (reference sequence). This CDR3 has 15 amino acids. Material for sequencing was sorted CD4+, CD8+, or CD8+CD57+ T cells (not recorded which) from PBMCs. The source is a human donor in good health. J is TRBJ1-2 and V is TRBV20-1, with D maybe TRBD1 (6 bases). The CDR3 region is CSARAVAGAGYGYTF. The CDR3 DNA reads as TGCAGTGCTAGAGCGGTTGCGGGGGCCGGCTATGGCTACACCTTC.